These T cell receptor beta chains were read from a single sample in a study of shared clonotypes between healthy human individuals. TCRdb's table, derived via immunoSEQ multiplex PCR, lists solely in-frame clones and lacks some. The table records 2 million to 2.5 million clones, almost 96% of them present only once. Material for sequencing was naive CD4+ T cells sorted from blood. The receptors derive from a man aged 18 to 35 in good health. The CDR3 runs from the conserved cysteine through the conserved F or W. D genes are given only for firm matches. The listing skips clone size in some rows; elsewhere it reads once, few, many or a size class.

j_gene: TRBJ1-3; abundance: -; d_gene: -; v_gene: TRBV11-2; CDR3nt: TGTGCCAGCAGCGCGGGGTCTAGCTCTGGAAACACCATATATTTT; CDR3aa: CASSAGSSSGNTIYF
j_gene: TRBJ2-1; abundance: -; d_gene: TRBD2; v_gene: TRBV7-2; CDR3nt: TGTGCCAGCAGCCTGGGACTAGCGGCCTACAATGAGCAGTTCTTC; CDR3aa: CASSLGLAAYNEQFF
j_gene: TRBJ2-7; abundance: once; d_gene: -; v_gene: TRBV4-1; CDR3nt: TGCGCCAGCAGCCAAGATCCGAGGGCCTACGAGCAGTACTTC; CDR3aa: CASSQDPRAYEQYF
j_gene: TRBJ1-1; abundance: -; d_gene: -; v_gene: TRBV7-8; CDR3nt: TGTGCCAGCAGCTTAGTTGAACTGAACACTGAAGCTTTCTTT; CDR3aa: CASSLVELNTEAFF
j_gene: TRBJ1-5; abundance: -; d_gene: -; v_gene: TRBV4-3; CDR3nt: TGCGCCAGCAGCCAAGAGTTACAGGGAGGATCCAGCAATCAGCCCCAGCATTTT; CDR3aa: CASSQELQGGSSNQPQHF
j_gene: TRBJ1-2; abundance: -; d_gene: -; v_gene: TRBV30; CDR3nt: TGTGCCTGGCGAAGCCCCCCCTATGGCTACACCTTC; CDR3aa: CAWRSPPYGYTF
j_gene: TRBJ1-5; abundance: -; d_gene: -; v_gene: TRBV19; CDR3nt: TGTGCCAGTAGTTTGGCAGGGTATAGCAATCAGCCCCAGCATTTT; CDR3aa: CASSLAGYSNQPQHF
j_gene: TRBJ2-7; abundance: -; d_gene: TRBD1; v_gene: TRBV19; CDR3nt: TGTGCCAGTAGTATTGAGGGGACAGGGGGCTACGAGCAGTACTTC; CDR3aa: CASSIEGTGGYEQYF
j_gene: TRBJ2-3; abundance: -; d_gene: -; v_gene: TRBV5-1; CDR3nt: TGCGCCAGCAGCATGGGACCCGAGGTGAATACGCAGTATTTT; CDR3aa: CASSMGPEVNTQYF
j_gene: TRBJ1-2; abundance: -; d_gene: TRBD1; v_gene: TRBV2; CDR3nt: TGTGCCAGCAGTGTTCACCCGGGACAGGGGGCAGACACCTTC; CDR3aa: CASSVHPGQGADTF
j_gene: TRBJ2-7; abundance: once; d_gene: TRBD2; v_gene: TRBV15; CDR3nt: TGTGCCACCAGCAGAGACTTAGCGGGGGCGGGAGAGCAGTACTTC; CDR3aa: CATSRDLAGAGEQYF
j_gene: TRBJ2-1; abundance: -; d_gene: -; v_gene: TRBV5-4; CDR3nt: TGTGCCAGCAGCTTAAACGATGAGCAGTTCTTC; CDR3aa: CASSLNDEQFF
j_gene: TRBJ1-2; abundance: -; d_gene: TRBD1; v_gene: TRBV10-3; CDR3nt: TGTGCCATCAGCAAACAGGGGGACTATGGCTACACCTTC; CDR3aa: CAISKQGDYGYTF
j_gene: TRBJ1-6; abundance: -; d_gene: -; v_gene: TRBV5-4; CDR3nt: TGTGCCAGCCACGCGGGGGTAGCAGATTCACCCCTCCACTTT; CDR3aa: CASHAGVADSPLHF
j_gene: TRBJ2-1; abundance: -; d_gene: TRBD2; v_gene: TRBV10-3; CDR3nt: TGTGCCACCTCGGGAGGGGACAATGAGCAGTTCTTC; CDR3aa: CATSGGDNEQFF
j_gene: TRBJ1-3; abundance: once; d_gene: -; v_gene: TRBV6-1; CDR3nt: TGTGCCAGCAGTGAGATTTCTGGAAACACCATATATTTT; CDR3aa: CASSEISGNTIYF
j_gene: TRBJ1-4; abundance: -; d_gene: -; v_gene: TRBV6-1; CDR3nt: TGTGCCAGCACCACCTTCGAAAAACTGTTTTTT; CDR3aa: CASTTFEKLFF
j_gene: TRBJ1-3; abundance: -; d_gene: -; v_gene: TRBV2; CDR3nt: TGTGCCAGCAGCCTTGACCACGCCTCTGGAAACACCATATATTTT; CDR3aa: CASSLDHASGNTIYF
j_gene: TRBJ2-5; abundance: -; d_gene: -; v_gene: TRBV29-1; CDR3nt: TGCAGCGTTGAACTAAACCTCCAAGAGACCCAGTACTTC; CDR3aa: CSVELNLQETQYF
j_gene: TRBJ2-5; abundance: -; d_gene: -; v_gene: TRBV10-1; CDR3nt: TGCGCCAGCAGGGGTGCAACGGGGCGAGAGACCCAGTACTTC; CDR3aa: CASRGATGRETQYF